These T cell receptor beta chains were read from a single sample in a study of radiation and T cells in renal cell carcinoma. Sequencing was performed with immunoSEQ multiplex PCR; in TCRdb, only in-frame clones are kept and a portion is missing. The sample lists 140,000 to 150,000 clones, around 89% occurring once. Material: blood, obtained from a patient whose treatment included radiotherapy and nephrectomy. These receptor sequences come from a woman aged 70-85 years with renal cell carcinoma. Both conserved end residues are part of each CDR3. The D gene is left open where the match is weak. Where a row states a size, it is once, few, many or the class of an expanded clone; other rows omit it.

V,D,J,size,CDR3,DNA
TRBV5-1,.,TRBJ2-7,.,CASSLGTRQVSYEQYF,TGCGCCAGCAGCTTGGGTACGCGACAGGTCTCCTACGAGCAGTACTTC
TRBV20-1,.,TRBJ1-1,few,CSASRASVTFF,TGCAGTGCTAGCAGGGCATCGGTAACTTTCTTT
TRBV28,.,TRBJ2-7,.,CASSPPGQTDHEQYF,TGTGCCAGCAGTCCGCCGGGACAAACAGACCACGAGCAGTACTTC
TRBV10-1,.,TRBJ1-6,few,CASSTRRDSPLHF,TGCGCCAGCAGCACCAGAAGGGATTCACCCCTCCACTTT
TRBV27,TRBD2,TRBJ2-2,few,CASSLLAGNTGELFF,TGTGCCAGCAGTTTACTAGCGGGCAACACCGGGGAGCTGTTTTTT
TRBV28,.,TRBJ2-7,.,CASSPKARGREQYF,TGTGCCAGCAGCCCAAAGGCCAGGGGAAGGGAGCAGTACTTC
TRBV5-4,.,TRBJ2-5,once,CASSLVQETQYF,TGTGCCAGCAGCCTGGTTCAGGAGACCCAGTACTTC
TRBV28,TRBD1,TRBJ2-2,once,CASSLAQGALTGELFF,TGTGCCAGCAGTTTGGCACAGGGGGCGCTTACCGGGGAGCTGTTTTTT
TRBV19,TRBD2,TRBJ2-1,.,CASSIAAGAGAYNEQFF,TGTGCCAGTAGTATAGCTGCCGGGGCGGGAGCCTACAATGAGCAGTTCTTC
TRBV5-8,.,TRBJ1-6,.,CASSRVNYNSPLHF,TGTGCCAGCAGCCGGGTCAACTATAATTCACCCCTCCACTTT
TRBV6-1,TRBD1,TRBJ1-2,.,CASSTPGQGAGRYTF,TGTGCCAGCAGTACTCCGGGACAGGGGGCAGGACGCTACACCTTC
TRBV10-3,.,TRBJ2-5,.,CAISWDGETQYF,TGTGCCATCAGTTGGGACGGAGAGACCCAGTACTTC
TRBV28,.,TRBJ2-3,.,CASSASTDTQYF,TGTGCCAGCAGTGCGAGCACAGATACGCAGTATTTT
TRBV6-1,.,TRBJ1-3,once,CASSEAHTGGAGNTIYF,TGTGCCAGCAGTGAAGCCCACACGGGAGGGGCTGGAAACACCATATATTTT
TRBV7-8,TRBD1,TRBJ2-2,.,CASIVGTGVTGELFF,TGTGCCAGCATCGTCGGGACAGGGGTCACCGGGGAGCTGTTTTTT
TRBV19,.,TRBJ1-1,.,CASSTSMGTEAFF,TGTGCCAGTAGTACCAGTATGGGCACTGAAGCTTTCTTT
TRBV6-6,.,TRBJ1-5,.,CASGGRQGVQPQHF,TGTGCCAGCGGTGGACGGCAGGGAGTTCAGCCCCAGCATTTT
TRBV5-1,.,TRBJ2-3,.,CASSFGQSPDTQYF,TGCGCCAGCAGCTTTGGACAGTCCCCAGATACGCAGTATTTT
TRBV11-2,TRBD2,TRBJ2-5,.,CASSLGLAGVGTQYF,TGTGCCAGCAGCTTAGGACTAGCGGGGGTAGGGACCCAGTACTTC
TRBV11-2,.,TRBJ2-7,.,CASSLAGRGYEQYF,TGTGCCAGCAGCTTAGCTGGTAGGGGTTACGAGCAGTACTTC
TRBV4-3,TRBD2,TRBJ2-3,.,CASSIGLAASTDTQYF,TGCGCCAGCAGCATCGGACTAGCGGCTAGCACAGATACGCAGTATTTT
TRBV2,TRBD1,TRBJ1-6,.,CASSPPGQGTFSYNSPLHF,TGTGCCAGCAGTCCCCCGGGACAGGGGACCTTCTCCTATAATTCACCCCTCCACTTT
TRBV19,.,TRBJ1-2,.,CASTNGLSYTF,TGTGCCAGTACCAACGGACTGTCCTACACCTTC
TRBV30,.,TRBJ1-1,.,CAWSGVGHPLDTEAFF,TGTGCCTGGAGTGGGGTGGGACACCCATTGGACACTGAAGCTTTCTTT
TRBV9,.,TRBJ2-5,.,CASSVGMYQETQYF,TGTGCCAGCAGCGTGGGAATGTACCAAGAGACCCAGTACTTC
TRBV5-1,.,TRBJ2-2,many,CASSLDVTGELFF,TGCGCCAGCAGCTTGGACGTCACCGGGGAGCTGTTTTTT
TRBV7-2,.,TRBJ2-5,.,CASSLVNIGRETQYF,TGTGCCAGCAGCTTAGTAAACATCGGCAGGGAGACCCAGTACTTC
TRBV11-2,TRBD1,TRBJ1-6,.,CASSSGTATNSPLHF,TGTGCCAGCAGCTCCGGGACAGCTACTAATTCACCCCTCCACTTT
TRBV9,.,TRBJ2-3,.,CASSVGSGPDTQYF,TGTGCCAGCAGCGTAGGTTCGGGCCCAGATACGCAGTATTTT
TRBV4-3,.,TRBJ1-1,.,CASSRRGAGGWGTEAFF,TGCGCCAGCAGTCGCAGAGGTGCGGGGGGCTGGGGCACTGAAGCTTTCTTT
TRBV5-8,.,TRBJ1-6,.,CASSFQKLGDSYNSPLHF,TGTGCCAGCAGCTTTCAAAAGTTGGGTGACTCCTATAATTCACCCCTCCACTTT
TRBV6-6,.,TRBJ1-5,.,CASSYLGDQPQHF,TGTGCCAGCAGTTACTTGGGGGATCAGCCCCAGCATTTT
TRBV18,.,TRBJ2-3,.,CASSADTQYF,TGTGCCAGCTCCGCAGATACGCAGTATTTT
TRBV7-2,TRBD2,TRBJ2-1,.,CASSKGTSGHDEQFF,TGTGCCAGCAGCAAAGGGACTAGCGGGCACGATGAGCAGTTCTTC
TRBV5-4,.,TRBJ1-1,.,CASSFGGELNTEAFF,TGTGCCAGCAGCTTCGGGGGAGAACTTAACACTGAAGCTTTCTTT
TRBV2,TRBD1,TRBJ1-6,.,CASSRQGARSPLHF,TGTGCCAGCAGTCGACAGGGGGCACGTTCACCCCTCCACTTT
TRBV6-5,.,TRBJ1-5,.,CASRDGNSNQPQHF,TGTGCCAGCCGGGACGGGAATAGCAATCAGCCCCAGCATTTT
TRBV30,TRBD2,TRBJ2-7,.,CAWNGGGNEQYF,TGTGCCTGGAACGGGGGGGGGAACGAGCAGTACTTC
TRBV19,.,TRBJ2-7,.,CASSIEGDYEQYF,TGTGCCAGTAGTATCGAGGGGGACTACGAGCAGTACTTC